These 5 T cell receptor beta chains came from one sample sequenced in a study of yellow fever vaccine responses in identical twins. MiXCR, run by TCRdb on the RT-PCR reads, gives a single entry per CDR3 protein. Of 5,500 to 7,000 distinct CDR3 sequences in the sample, about three quarters were seen once. The input for sequencing was T cells from blood (PBMCs), unsorted or a sorted subset (not recorded which), taken before or after yellow fever vaccination (not recorded which). The receptor source for this set is a woman between 18 and 30 years old who received the yellow fever vaccine.

V usage is TRBV7-2 and J usage is TRBJ2-1; TRBD2 matches 7 bases. Germline lookup yields CDR1 SGHTA and CDR2 FQGNSA. The CDR3 has 14 residues. The trim removed 5 bases at V and 7 bases at J, leaving 8 bases unmatched. The CDR3 DNA reads TGTGCCAGCAGCACCGTGGGAGGGTCGAATGAGCAGTTCTTC. Its translation is CASSTVGGSNEQFF.

J is TRBJ1-1 and V is TRBV13; TRBD1 aligns across 10 bases. V shed 4 bases, J shed 10 bases, and the junction held 12 bases outside the gene matches. This CDR3 comprises 15 residues. Germline loops: CDR1 PRHDT, CDR2 FYEKMQ (reference sequence). For the CDR3, the DNA is TGTGCCAGCAGCTCTACCCCCCCGGGACAGGGGCGAGCTTTCTTT. Residues: CASSSTPPGQGRAFF.

This chain uses TRBV18 with TRBJ2-3, with 11 positions matching TRBD2. Germline V gene lookup returns CDR1 KGHSH and CDR2 LQKENI. Trimming cost V 3 bases and J 4 bases; bases outside gene matches: 9. The CDR3 extends over 17 amino acids. The CDR3 DNA reads TGTGCCAGCTCACCGGGAGTAACTAGCGGGAGTTCAGATACGCAGTATTTT. It codes for CASSPGVTSGSSDTQYF.

This chain links TRBV27 with TRBJ2-1, with 7 bases aligning to TRBD2. CDR1 and CDR2 from the germline V gene are MNHEY and SMNVEV (reference sequence). V was clipped by 5 bases and J by 8 bases; unmatched bases: 9. The CDR3 has 14 residues. The CDR3 DNA follows: TGTGCCAGCAGTGGTAGCGGGCAGGCGGATGAGCAGTTCTTC. This sequence encodes CASSGSGQADEQFF.

The chain joins TRBV24-1 to TRBJ2-7; D is uncertain. Per the germline V gene, CDR1 is KGHDR and CDR2 is SFDVKD. Between the trimmed V and J ends, which lost 3 bases and 4 bases, there was a span of 6 bases. This CDR3 spans 12 amino acids. CDR3 in DNA: TGTGCCACCAGTGATGCCAGATACGAGCAGTACTTC. It yields the protein CATSDARYEQYF.